This passage covers 26 T cell receptor beta chains from one sample sequenced in a study of blood T cell repertoires in COVID-19. Sequenced by immunoSEQ multiplex PCR; TCRdb stores in-frame clones only, minus some. The sample consists of 250,000 to 300,000 clones, over 75% of them appearing once. The material sequenced was peripheral blood. All receptors come from a woman aged 55-70 years with acute or convalescent COVID-19.

The chain combines TRBV4-3 with TRBJ1-1; D might be TRBD1 (6 bases). V was trimmed by 2 bases and J by 0 bases, leaving 10 bases between them. The CDR3 has 15 amino acids. Germline lookup yields CDR1 LGHNA and CDR2 YSLEER. In DNA form, the CDR3 reads TGCGCCAGCAGCCAACTTCAGGGGATGAACACTGAAGCTTTCTTT. Translated: CASSQLQGMNTEAFF.

CDR3 sequence reads: CASSQVRNEQFF. In DNA, the CDR3 is TGTGCCAGCAGCCAAGTACGGAATGAGCAGTTCTTC. The chain employs TRBV3-1 (or the pseudogene TRBV3-2) and TRBJ2-1; unclear D gene. The ends were cut back, 1 base at V and 7 bases at J, with 5 bases in the middle. The CDR3 has 12 residues. Germline CDR1 reads LGHDT; CDR2 reads YNNKEL (reference sequence).

In nucleotides, the CDR3 is TGTGCCAGCAGCGTAGGTGTCGGGGGGGTGGAGGGAGATACGCAGTATTTT. Its translation: CASSVGVGGVEGDTQYF. This sequence joins TRBV9 and TRBJ2-3, with 8 bases matching TRBD2. The germline CDR1 and CDR2 sequences are SGDLS and YYNGEE. This CDR3 is built from 17 residues. The V gene end was trimmed by 0 bases and the J gene end by 5 bases; junction bases not matched to a gene: 11.

The chain recombines TRBV11-2 with TRBJ2-7; D is uncertain. Germline assignment: CDR1 SGHAT and CDR2 FQNNGV. The CDR3 extends over 13 amino acids. Trimming left V 5 bases short and J 1 base short, with 9 bases between. CDR3 sequence (DNA): TGTGCCAGCAGCCCGAGCGTGTCCTACGAGCAGTACTTC. Amino acid sequence: CASSPSVSYEQYF.

In this sample, this clone turned up once. The chain uses TRBV7-2 and TRBJ2-5, with 9 bases that match TRBD1. Germline V gene data show CDR1 as SGHTA and CDR2 as FQGNSA. The CDR3 contains 18 residues. Trimming removed 1 base from V and 3 bases from J; junction bases left unmatched: 12. The CDR3 nucleotides read TGTGCCAGCAGCTTAGGGCTTGCAGGGGACAGGGCTAAAGAGACCCAGTACTTC. It translates to CASSLGLAGDRAKETQYF. Variable domain in full (rest from reference TRBV7-2 and TRBJ2-5): GAGVSQSPSNKVTEKGKDVELRCDPISGHTALYWYRQSLGQGLEFLIYFQGNSAPDKSGLPSDRFSAERTGGSVSTLTIQRTQQEDSAVYLCASSLGLAGDRAKETQYFGPGTRLLVL.

V and J are TRBV4-3 and TRBJ2-7, with D tentatively TRBD1 (7 bases). V lost 0 bases and J lost 0, with 12 bases in between. Germline CDR1 and CDR2: LGHNA and YSLEER. The CDR3 contains 16 residues. The CDR3 is CASSQESEGASYEQYF. The CDR3 nucleotides read TGCGCCAGCAGCCAAGAGTCGGAGGGGGCCTCCTACGAGCAGTACTTC.

This chain connects TRBV9 to TRBJ2-2; D is unresolved. This CDR3 has 16 amino acids. In germline, CDR1 is SGDLS, CDR2 YYNGEE. The V gene lost 0 bases and the J gene lost 7 bases, with 16 bases spanning the gap. The CDR3 loop reads CASSVDPGRGVGELFF. CDR3 DNA sequence: TGTGCCAGCAGCGTAGATCCCGGTCGCGGTGTCGGGGAGCTGTTTTTT.

The table lists this clone with a few counts. V usage is TRBV14 and J usage is TRBJ2-5; TRBD2 matches 9 bases. This CDR3 is 17 amino acids long. V was clipped by 7 bases and J by 5 bases; unmatched bases: 17. Germline V gene sequence: CDR1 SGHDN, CDR2 FVKESK. CDR3 protein: CASTPSKSAGGHETQYF. Here the CDR3 DNA reads TGTGCCAGCACGCCAAGCAAGTCTGCGGGGGGGCACGAGACCCAGTACTTC. The entire variable domain, with the rest obtained from reference TRBV14 and TRBJ2-5, is as follows: EAGVTQFPSHSVIEKGQTVTLRCDPISGHDNLYWYRRVMGKEIKFLLHFVKESKQDESGMPNNRFLAERTGGTYSTLKVQPAELEDSGVYFCASTPSKSAGGHETQYFGPGTRLLVL.

The CDR3 nucleotides read TGTGCCAGCAGTTACTCAGGACTAGCGGGGGGGTACATTCAGTACTTC. Translating it yields CASSYSGLAGGYIQYF. The rearrangement links TRBV6-2 or TRBV6-3 to TRBJ2-4; 15 bases map to TRBD2. CDR1 and CDR2 from the germline V gene are MNHEY and SVGEGT. Trimming at V came to 0 bases and at J to 8 bases, leaving 2 bases not matched to a gene. The CDR3 consists of 16 residues.

The chain joins TRBV9 to TRBJ1-6, with D tentatively TRBD1 (5 bases). CDR3 length: 13 amino acids. The V gene's germline CDR1 is SGDLS and CDR2 YYNGEE. The germline V and J ends were trimmed by 4 bases and 4 bases, with 6 bases remaining between them. CDR3 nucleotides: TGTGCCAGCAGCAAGGGGTATAATTCACCCCTCCACTTT. Its protein product is CASSKGYNSPLHF.

The chain uses TRBV7-2 and TRBJ2-1; D is uncertain. CDR1 and CDR2 from the germline V gene are SGHTA and FQGNSA. Trimming stripped 1 base from V and 15 bases from J, with 13 bases between. The CDR3 is 12 amino acids. In DNA, the CDR3 is TGTGCCAGCAGCTTAGAGGCAGGCCCTCCGTTCTTC. As protein: CASSLEAGPPFF.

There are a few counts of this clone. The chain joins TRBV7-2 to TRBJ1-6; D might be TRBD1 (5 bases). CDR1 and CDR2 (germline): SGHTA, FQGNSA. Trimming took 1 base from V and 9 from J, leaving 22 bases between them. The CDR3 extends over 18 amino acids. Here the CDR3 reads CASSLGRLRGTLGSPLHF. The CDR3 bases are TGTGCCAGCAGCTTAGGGCGCTTACGGGGGACCCTGGGTTCACCCCTCCACTTT.

CDR3 DNA: TGTGCCAGTAGTACCCAGGGACTAGCGGGAGTTGGAGGCAATGAGCAGTTCTTC. Amino acids: CASSTQGLAGVGGNEQFF. The rearrangement uses TRBV19 and TRBJ2-1; 14 bases are a match to TRBD2. CDR3 length: 18 residues. The junction had 11 bases not matched to a gene; V was cut back by 4 bases and J by 6 bases. The germline CDR1 and CDR2 sequences are LNHDA and SQIVND (reference sequence).

V gene TRBV20-1 combines with J gene TRBJ1-6, with a tentative D call TRBD1 (5 bases). There are 15 residues in the CDR3. Deletions cut 3 bases from V and 0 bases from J, with 9 bases between. Germline V gives CDR1 DFQATT, CDR2 SNEGSKA (reference sequence). The CDR3 spells CSASADSSYNSPLHF. The CDR3 coding sequence is TGCAGTGCTAGTGCCGACAGCTCCTATAATTCACCCCTCCACTTT.

This clone was picked up a small number of times. Additional DNA sequences in this sample encode the identical CDR3. V is TRBV4-2 and J is TRBJ1-4; 9 positions agree with TRBD1. J gave up 5 bases and V 3 bases, and 4 bases lay outside the gene matches. The CDR3 length is 15 residues. CDR1 is LGHNA, CDR2 YNFKEQ, per germline. DNA of the CDR3: TGTGCCAGCAGCCAGGACAGGGGCGGGAATGAAAAACTGTTTTTT. It encodes CASSQDRGGNEKLFF.

The V and J genes are TRBV4-3 and TRBJ2-1; D remains unclear. The CDR3 has 13 residues. Trimming took off 0 bases at V and 10 bases at J, with 10 bases between the two ends. Per germline, CDR1 LGHNA and CDR2 YSLEER. The CDR3 reads CASSQDRGGEQFF. CDR3 sequence (DNA): TGCGCCAGCAGCCAAGATCGAGGTGGCGAGCAGTTCTTC.

This clone turned up a few times. The rearrangement uses TRBV10-3 and TRBJ1-3; 7 nucleotides line up with TRBD1. Per germline, CDR1 ENHRY and CDR2 SYGVKD. V was pared by 2 bases and J by 0 bases, with 7 bases of the junction left unmatched. The CDR3 totals 17 residues. The CDR3 sequence is CAISEQRQGGSGNTIYF. DNA for the CDR3: TGTGCCATCAGTGAGCAGAGACAGGGAGGCTCTGGAAACACCATATATTTT.

The chain is built from TRBV18 and TRBJ1-3; D not resolved. CDR3 size: 15 residues. With 3 bases removed from V and 1 base from J, the gap between germline ends came to 10 bases. The germline V gene has CDR1 KGHSH and CDR2 LQKENI. Written as DNA, the CDR3 is TGTGCCAGCTCACCGCAGAACCCGTCTGGAAACACCATATATTTT. It is translated as CASSPQNPSGNTIYF.

V gene TRBV5-4 combines with J gene TRBJ1-2; 8 bases agree with TRBD1. V shed 0 bases, J shed 2 bases, and the junction held 6 bases outside the gene matches. CDR3 size: 16 residues. Germline assignment: CDR1 SGHNT and CDR2 YYREEE (reference sequence). CDR3 nucleotides: TGTGCCAGCAGCTTGGCCTCCCGGACAGGGAACTATGGCTACACCTTC. Translated: CASSLASRTGNYGYTF.

V and J are TRBV5-8 and TRBJ1-4, with 9 nucleotides matching TRBD1. Germline V gene lookup returns CDR1 SGHTS and CDR2 YDEGEE. The CDR3 runs to 14 residues. Trimming at V came to 4 bases and at J to 7 bases, leaving 5 bases not matched to a gene. CDR3 sequence (DNA): TGTGCCAGCAGCCCTAACAGGGGGCTTGAAAAACTGTTTTTT. Its protein product is CASSPNRGLEKLFF.

The V call is TRBV6-5, the J call TRBJ1-1, with 7 bases matching TRBD1. With V trimmed by 6 bases and J by 4 bases, 8 bases remained unmatched. The CDR3 loop spans 14 amino acids. Germline CDR1 reads MNHEY; CDR2 reads SVGAGI. Here the CDR3 reads CASSQDRYATEAFF. The CDR3 DNA reads TGTGCCAGCAGCCAGGACAGGTACGCCACTGAAGCTTTCTTT.

The CDR3 here is CATSREARDFGADTQYF. The CDR3 DNA is TGTGCCACCAGCAGAGAGGCGCGGGACTTCGGCGCAGATACGCAGTATTTT. The chain couples TRBV15 to TRBJ2-3; D might be TRBD2 (6 bases). Germline values: CDR1 LNHNV, CDR2 YYDKDF (reference sequence). Between the trimmed V and J ends, which lost 0 bases and 4 bases, there was a span of 17 bases. The CDR3 is 17 residues long.

J is TRBJ1-2 and V is TRBV19; D is possibly TRBD1 (5 bases). V was cut by 6 bases and J by 2 bases, with 13 bases left in between. Germline V gene lookup returns CDR1 LNHDA and CDR2 SQIVND (reference sequence). The CDR3 runs 14 residues. The CDR3 DNA reads TGTGCCAGTAGACCTACAGGTTTAAACTATGGCTACACCTTC. It yields the protein CASRPTGLNYGYTF.

The chain is built from TRBV5-1 and TRBJ1-2; TRBD1 is a possible D gene (5 bases). Trimming cost V 0 bases and J 7 bases, with 16 bases left between them. Germline CDR1 and CDR2: SGHRS and YFSETQ. The CDR3 is made up of 15 amino acids. The CDR3 DNA follows: TGCGCCAGCAGCTTGGTTGGAGGGGCCTCCGGTGGCTACACCTTC. This sequence encodes CASSLVGGASGGYTF.

V is TRBV15 and J is TRBJ2-3; unclear D gene. The germline V gene encodes CDR1 LNHNV and CDR2 YYDKDF (reference sequence). The CDR3 has 15 amino acids. With 0 bases removed from V and 0 bases from J, the gap between germline ends came to 7 bases. The CDR3: CATSRDLGSTDTQYF. CDR3 DNA: TGTGCCACCAGCAGAGATCTGGGCAGCACAGATACGCAGTATTTT.

This chain links TRBV5-1 with TRBJ2-7; 9 bases fit TRBD2. CDR3 length equals 15 residues. Unmatched junction bases numbered 5, after V lost 4 bases and J lost 0 bases. Germline V gene sequence: CDR1 SGHRS, CDR2 YFSETQ. CDR3 sequence: CASSGTSGRSYEQYF. In nucleotides, the CDR3 is TGCGCCAGCAGCGGTACTAGCGGGCGCTCCTACGAGCAGTACTTC.